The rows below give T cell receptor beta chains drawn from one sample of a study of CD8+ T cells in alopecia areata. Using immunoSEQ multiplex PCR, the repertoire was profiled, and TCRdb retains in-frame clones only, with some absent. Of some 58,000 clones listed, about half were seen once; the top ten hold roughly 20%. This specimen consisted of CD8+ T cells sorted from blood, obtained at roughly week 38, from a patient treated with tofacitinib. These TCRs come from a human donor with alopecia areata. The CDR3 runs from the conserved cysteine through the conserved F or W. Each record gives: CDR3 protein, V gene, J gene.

CAWSPPGGSRSDTQYF,TRBV30,TRBJ2-3
CASSRGKSEAFF,TRBV4-2,TRBJ1-1
CSVADEGPSHYGYTF,TRBV29-1,TRBJ1-2
CASSLVGAVEQLF,TRBV27,TRBJ2-1
CATGGWARDTDTQYF,TRBV15,TRBJ2-3
CASSQDSTSPSYEQYF,TRBV7-8,TRBJ2-7
CAWSVVSPDEQFF,TRBV30,TRBJ2-1
CASSQIQGGGETQYF,TRBV4-1,TRBJ2-5
CATSSFLNEQFF,TRBV15,TRBJ2-1
CASSPRTIHSYEQYF,TRBV7-2,TRBJ2-7
CSVGGLAGDYEQYF,TRBV29-1,TRBJ2-7
CASSEMTGGAGNQPQHF,TRBV6-1,TRBJ1-5
CASSKLALEQYF,TRBV28,TRBJ2-7
CASSAGGRDEQFF,TRBV6-5,TRBJ2-1
CASSSRTGNADTQYF,TRBV4-1,TRBJ2-3
CASSRRPHEQFF,TRBV5-8,TRBJ2-1
CSVDSLTNPGDPGELFF,TRBV29-1,TRBJ2-2
CASSLPGDAQYF,TRBV27,TRBJ2-5
CSVDPPGLANNEQFF,TRBV29-1,TRBJ2-1
CAWTGGGELFF,TRBV30,TRBJ2-2
CSVDGAYTEAFF,TRBV29-1,TRBJ1-1
CASSSRTGVLNQPQHF,TRBV27,TRBJ1-5
CSVGGRTSYEQYF,TRBV29-1,TRBJ2-7
CAWSIVTGAEQYF,TRBV30,TRBJ2-7
CASSSGGIEAFF,TRBV5-1,TRBJ1-1